This T cell receptor (beta chain) is drawn from a study of T cell responses to AZD1222 COVID-19 vaccine. Clones were sequenced by immunoSEQ multiplex PCR, and TCRdb holds only the in-frame ones, with some missing. The sample contains 250,000 to 300,000 clones, almost 95% of which appear only once. Germline assignment: CDR1 LNHNV and CDR2 YYDKDF (reference sequence). V lost 3 bases to trimming and J lost 0 bases; unmatched junction nucleotides: 11. The CDR3 has 19 residues. The chain has TRBV15 and TRBJ1-5; 10 nucleotides align to TRBD1. This receptor was taken from an adult who received the AZD1222 COVID-19 vaccine. The material was peripheral blood, obtained 28 days after the second AZD1222 dose. Here the CDR3 DNA reads TGTGCCACCAGCAGTATCCGACAGGGGGCCAACCCTAGCAATCAGCCCCAGCATTTT. This encodes CATSSIRQGANPSNQPQHF. The entire variable domain, with the rest obtained from reference TRBV15 and TRBJ1-5, is as follows: DAMVIQNPRYQVTQFGKPVTLSCSQTLNHNVMYWYQQKSSQAPKLLFHYYDKDFNNEADTPDNFQSRRPNTSFCFLDIRSPGLGDTAMYLCATSSIRQGANPSNQPQHFGDGTRLSIL.